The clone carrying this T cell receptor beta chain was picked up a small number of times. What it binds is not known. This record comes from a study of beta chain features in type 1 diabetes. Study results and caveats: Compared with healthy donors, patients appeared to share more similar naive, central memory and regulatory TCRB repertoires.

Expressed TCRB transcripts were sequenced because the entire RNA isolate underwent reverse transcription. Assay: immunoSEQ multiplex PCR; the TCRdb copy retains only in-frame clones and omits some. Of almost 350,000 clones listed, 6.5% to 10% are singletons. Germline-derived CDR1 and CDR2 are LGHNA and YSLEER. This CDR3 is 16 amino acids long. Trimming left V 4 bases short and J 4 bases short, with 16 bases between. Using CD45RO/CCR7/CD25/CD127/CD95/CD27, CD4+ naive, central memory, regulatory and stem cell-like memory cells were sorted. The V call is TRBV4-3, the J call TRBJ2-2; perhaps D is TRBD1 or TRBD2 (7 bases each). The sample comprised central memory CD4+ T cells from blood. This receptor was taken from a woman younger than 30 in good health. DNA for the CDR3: TGCGCCAGCAGCCCGGCGCCCAGGGGGGGCACCGGGGAGCTGTTTTTT. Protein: CASSPAPRGGTGELFF.